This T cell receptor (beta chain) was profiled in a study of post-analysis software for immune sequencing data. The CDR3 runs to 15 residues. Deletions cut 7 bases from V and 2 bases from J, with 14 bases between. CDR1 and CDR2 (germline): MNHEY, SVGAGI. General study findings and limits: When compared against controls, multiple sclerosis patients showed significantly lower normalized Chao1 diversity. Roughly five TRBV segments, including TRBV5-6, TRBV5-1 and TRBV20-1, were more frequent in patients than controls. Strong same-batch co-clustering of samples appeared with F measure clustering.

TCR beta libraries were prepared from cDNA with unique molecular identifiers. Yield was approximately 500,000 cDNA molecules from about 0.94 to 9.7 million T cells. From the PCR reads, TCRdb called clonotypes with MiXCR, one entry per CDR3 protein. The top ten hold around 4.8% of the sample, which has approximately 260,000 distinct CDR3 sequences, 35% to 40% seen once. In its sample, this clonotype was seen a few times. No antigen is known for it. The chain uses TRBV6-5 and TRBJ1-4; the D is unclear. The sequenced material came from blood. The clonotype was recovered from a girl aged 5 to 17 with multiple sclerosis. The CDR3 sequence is CASNSGPGTNEKLFF. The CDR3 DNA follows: TGTGCCAGCAACAGCGGCCCTGGGACTAATGAAAAACTGTTTTTT.